This T cell receptor beta chain was obtained from a study of blood T cell repertoires in COVID-19. Background on the study: Both acute and convalescent COVID-19 samples were obtained from the United States, Italy and Spain. T cells, B-cell-depleted T cells, or PBMCs supplied cDNA or gDNA.

J was trimmed by 3 bases and V by 0 bases; bases with no gene match: 4. CDR3 size: 15 residues. Per germline, CDR1 MNHNY and CDR2 SVGAGI (reference sequence). In the study's own analysis: Reference gene primer amplification gave nucleated cell count estimates. Clones were sequenced by immunoSEQ multiplex PCR, and TCRdb holds only the in-frame ones, with some missing. V, J and clone size are those of that table, while D and trimming were read from the DNA. The sample records roughly 520,000 clones, roughly 88% being singletons. Each recovered donor of Cohort 3 presented with two negative PCRs, clearance, or symptom resolution.

The chain is built from TRBV6-6 and TRBJ2-7; 8 nucleotides match TRBD1. The TCR sequence derives from a woman in her thirties or forties who had recovered from COVID-19. The sequenced sample was PBMCs or T cells enriched from blood (not recorded which). CDR3 coding DNA: TGTGCCAGCAGTTACTCGACACAGGGGGGCTACGAGCAGTACTTC. Its translation is CASSYSTQGGYEQYF.